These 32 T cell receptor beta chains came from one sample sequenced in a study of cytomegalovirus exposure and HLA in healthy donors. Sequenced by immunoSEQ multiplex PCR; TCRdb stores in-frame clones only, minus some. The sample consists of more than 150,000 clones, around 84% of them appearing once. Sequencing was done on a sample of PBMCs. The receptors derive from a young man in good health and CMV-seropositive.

CDR3 DNA sequence: TGTGCCAGCAGCTTAGTCTCGTCCTCGAACACTGAAGCTTTCTTT. It yields the protein CASSLVSSSNTEAFF. This chain joins TRBV11-2 and TRBJ1-1, with D unclear. Looked up from germline, CDR1 is SGHAT and CDR2 is FQNNGV. The CDR3 spans 15 residues. V lost 1 base, J lost 1 base, and 10 bases lay in between.

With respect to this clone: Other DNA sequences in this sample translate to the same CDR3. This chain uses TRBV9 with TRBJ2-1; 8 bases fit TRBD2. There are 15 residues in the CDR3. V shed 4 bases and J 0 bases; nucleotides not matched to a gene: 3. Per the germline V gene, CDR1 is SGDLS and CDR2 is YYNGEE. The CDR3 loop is CASSPSGSSYNEQFF. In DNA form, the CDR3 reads TGTGCCAGCAGCCCAAGCGGGAGCTCCTACAATGAGCAGTTCTTC. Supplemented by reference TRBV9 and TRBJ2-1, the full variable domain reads DSGVTQTPKHLITATGQRVTLRCSPRSGDLSVYWYQQSLDQGLQFLIQYYNGEERAKGNILERFSAQQFPDLHSELNLSSLELGDSALYFCASSPSGSSYNEQFFGPGTRLTVL.

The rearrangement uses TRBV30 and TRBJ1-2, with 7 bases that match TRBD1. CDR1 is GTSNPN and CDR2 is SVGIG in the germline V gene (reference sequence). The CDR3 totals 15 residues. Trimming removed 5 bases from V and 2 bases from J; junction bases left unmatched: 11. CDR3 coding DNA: TGTGCCTGGTCCACTTCGACAGGGCGCAACTATGGCTACACCTTC. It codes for CAWSTSTGRNYGYTF.

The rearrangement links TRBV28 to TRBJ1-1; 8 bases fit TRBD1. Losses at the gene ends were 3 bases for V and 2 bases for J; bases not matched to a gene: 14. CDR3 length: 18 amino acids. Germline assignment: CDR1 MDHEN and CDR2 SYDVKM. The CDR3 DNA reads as TGTGCCAGCAGTTTCCCAATCCAGGACAGGGCGGGTAACACTGAAGCTTTCTTT. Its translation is CASSFPIQDRAGNTEAFF.

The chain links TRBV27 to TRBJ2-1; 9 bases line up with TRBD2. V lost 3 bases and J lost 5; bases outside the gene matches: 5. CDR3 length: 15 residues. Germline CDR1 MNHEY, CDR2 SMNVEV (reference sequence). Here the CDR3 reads CASSFTSGPDNEQFF. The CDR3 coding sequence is TGTGCCAGCAGTTTCACTAGCGGGCCAGACAATGAGCAGTTCTTC.

The CDR3 region has the DNA TGTGCCAGCAGCGAAACGACTAGCGGGAGATCAGGTGAGCAGTTCTTC. As protein: CASSETTSGRSGEQFF. This chain joins TRBV9 and TRBJ2-1; 12 nucleotides align to TRBD2. Germline V gene sequence: CDR1 SGDLS, CDR2 YYNGEE. V lost 3 bases, J lost 9 bases, and 10 bases stayed unmatched. The length of the CDR3 is 16 residues. Filled out from reference TRBV9 and TRBJ2-1, the complete variable domain reads DSGVTQTPKHLITATGQRVTLRCSPRSGDLSVYWYQQSLDQGLQFLIQYYNGEERAKGNILERFSAQQFPDLHSELNLSSLELGDSALYFCASSETTSGRSGEQFFGPGTRLTVL.

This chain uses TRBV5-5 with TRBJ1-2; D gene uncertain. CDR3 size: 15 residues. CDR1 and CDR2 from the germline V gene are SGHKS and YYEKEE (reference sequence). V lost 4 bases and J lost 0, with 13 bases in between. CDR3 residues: CASSRDGFSNYGYTF. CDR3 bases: TGTGCCAGCAGCCGCGATGGTTTTTCTAACTATGGCTACACCTTC.

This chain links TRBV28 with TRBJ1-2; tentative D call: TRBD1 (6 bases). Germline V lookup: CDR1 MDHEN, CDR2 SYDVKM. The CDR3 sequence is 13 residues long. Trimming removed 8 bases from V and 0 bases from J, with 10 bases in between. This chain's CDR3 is CASSDRSNYGYTF. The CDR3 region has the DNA TGTGCCAGCTCCGACAGGTCTAACTATGGCTACACCTTC.

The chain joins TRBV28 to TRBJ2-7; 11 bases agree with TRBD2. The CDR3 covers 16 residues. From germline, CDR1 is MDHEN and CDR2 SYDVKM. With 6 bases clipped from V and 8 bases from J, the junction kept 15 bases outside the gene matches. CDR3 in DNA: TGTGCCAGCAGGCCTCCCTCCGGTCTAGCGGGAGGTAAGCAGTACTTC. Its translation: CASRPPSGLAGGKQYF. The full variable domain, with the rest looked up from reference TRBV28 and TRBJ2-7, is DVKVTQSSRYLVKRTGEKVFLECVQDMDHENMFWYRQDPGLGLRLIYFSYDVKMKEKGDIPEGYSVSREKKERFSLILESASTNQTSMYLCASRPPSGLAGGKQYFGPGTRLTVT.

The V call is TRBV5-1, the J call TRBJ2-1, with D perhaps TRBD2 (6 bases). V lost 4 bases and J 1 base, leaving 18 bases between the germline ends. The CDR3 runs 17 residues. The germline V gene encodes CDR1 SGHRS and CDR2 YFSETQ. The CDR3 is CASSPTPAGGSYNEQFF. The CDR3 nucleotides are TGCGCCAGCAGCCCCACCCCGGCCGGGGGTTCCTACAATGAGCAGTTCTTC.

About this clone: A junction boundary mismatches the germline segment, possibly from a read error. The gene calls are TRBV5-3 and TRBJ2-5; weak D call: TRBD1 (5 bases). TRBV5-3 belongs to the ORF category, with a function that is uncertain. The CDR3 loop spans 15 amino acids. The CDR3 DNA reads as TGTGCCAGCAGCTCGGACATTGGGTCGCCAGGGACCCAGTACTTC. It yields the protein CASSSDIGSPGTQYF.

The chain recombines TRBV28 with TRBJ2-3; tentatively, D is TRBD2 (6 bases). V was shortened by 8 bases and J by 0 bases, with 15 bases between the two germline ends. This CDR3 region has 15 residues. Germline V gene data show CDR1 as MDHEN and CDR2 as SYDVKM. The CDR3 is CASVEVSGSTDTQYF. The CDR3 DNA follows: TGTGCCAGCGTGGAGGTGAGCGGGAGCACAGATACGCAGTATTTT.

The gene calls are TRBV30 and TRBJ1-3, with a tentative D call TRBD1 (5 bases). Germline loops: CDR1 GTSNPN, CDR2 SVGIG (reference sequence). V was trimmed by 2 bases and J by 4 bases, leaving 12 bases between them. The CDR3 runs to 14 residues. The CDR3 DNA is TGTGCCTGGAGTAGAGCGGGGGTAGGAAACACCATATATTTT. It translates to CAWSRAGVGNTIYF.

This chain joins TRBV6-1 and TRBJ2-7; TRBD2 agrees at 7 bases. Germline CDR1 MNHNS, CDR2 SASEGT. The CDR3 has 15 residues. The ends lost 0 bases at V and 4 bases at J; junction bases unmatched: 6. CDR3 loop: CASSEAAGAAYEQYF. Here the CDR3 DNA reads TGTGCCAGCAGTGAAGCGGCGGGAGCGGCGTACGAGCAGTACTTC.

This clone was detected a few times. In nucleotides, the CDR3 is TGTGCCAGCAGCTTCGCGGGAGGGCCGGTCGGGGAGCTGTTTTTT. Its protein product is CASSFAGGPVGELFF. The rearrangement joins TRBV11-2 to TRBJ2-2, with 9 bases aligning to TRBD2. The CDR3 runs 15 residues. V lost 3 bases to trimming and J lost 7 bases; unmatched junction nucleotides: 6. In germline, CDR1 is SGHAT, CDR2 FQNNGV.

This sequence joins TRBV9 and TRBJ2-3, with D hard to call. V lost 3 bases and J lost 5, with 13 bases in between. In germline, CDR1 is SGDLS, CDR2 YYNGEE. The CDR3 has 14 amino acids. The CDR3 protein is CASSASGGGDTQYF. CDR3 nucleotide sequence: TGTGCCAGCAGCGCCTCCGGCGGTGGAGATACGCAGTATTTT.

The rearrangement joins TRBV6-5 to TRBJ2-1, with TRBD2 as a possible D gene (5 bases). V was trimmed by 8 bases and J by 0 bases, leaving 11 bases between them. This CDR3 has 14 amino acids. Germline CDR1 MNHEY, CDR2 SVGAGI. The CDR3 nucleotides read TGTGCCAGCGGCCGCCGGGGCTCCTACAATGAGCAGTTCTTC. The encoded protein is CASGRRGSYNEQFF.

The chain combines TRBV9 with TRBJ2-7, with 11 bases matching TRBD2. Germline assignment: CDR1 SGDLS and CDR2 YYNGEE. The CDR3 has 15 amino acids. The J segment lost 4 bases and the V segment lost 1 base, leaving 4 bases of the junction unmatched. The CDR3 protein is CASSVTGTSGYEQYF. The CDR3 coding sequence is TGTGCCAGCAGCGTAACTGGGACTAGCGGATACGAGCAGTACTTC.

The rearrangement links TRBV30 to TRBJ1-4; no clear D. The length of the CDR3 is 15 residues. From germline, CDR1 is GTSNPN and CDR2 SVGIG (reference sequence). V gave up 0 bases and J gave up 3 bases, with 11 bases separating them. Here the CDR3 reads CAWSVVRGANEKLFF. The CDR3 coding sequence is TGTGCCTGGAGTGTTGTGCGGGGTGCTAATGAAAAACTGTTTTTT.

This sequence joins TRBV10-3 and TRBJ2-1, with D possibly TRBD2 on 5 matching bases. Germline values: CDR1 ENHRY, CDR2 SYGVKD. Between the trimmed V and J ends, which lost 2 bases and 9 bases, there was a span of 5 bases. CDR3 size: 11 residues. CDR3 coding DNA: TGTGCCATCAGTGAGGGAGGTGAGCAGTTCTTC. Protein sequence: CAISEGGEQFF.

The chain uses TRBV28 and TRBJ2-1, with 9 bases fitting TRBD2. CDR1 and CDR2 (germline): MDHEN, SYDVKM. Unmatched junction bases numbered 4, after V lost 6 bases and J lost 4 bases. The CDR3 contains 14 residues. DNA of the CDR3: TGTGCCAGCAGGCCGGGACTAGCTTACAATGAGCAGTTCTTC. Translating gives CASRPGLAYNEQFF.

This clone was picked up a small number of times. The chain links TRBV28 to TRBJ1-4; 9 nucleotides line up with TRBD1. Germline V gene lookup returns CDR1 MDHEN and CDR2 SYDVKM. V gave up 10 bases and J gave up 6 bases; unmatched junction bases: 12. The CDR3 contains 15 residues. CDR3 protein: CATLPGGQGDEKLFF. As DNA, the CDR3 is TGTGCCACCTTACCGGGGGGACAGGGCGATGAAAAACTGTTTTTT.

The chain's CDR3 is CASSPTDRGLQGYF. The CDR3 DNA sequence: TGTGCCAGTAGTCCCACGGACAGGGGCCTCCAAGGGTACTTC. The V and J genes are TRBV19 and TRBJ2-4; TRBD1 matches 9 bases. Germline CDR1 and CDR2: LNHDA and SQIVND (reference sequence). CDR3 length: 14 amino acids. After removal of 5 bases from V and 15 bases from J, the junction contained 14 bases not matched to a gene.

The CDR3 reads CASSYSFQDRGQNEQYF. CDR3 DNA sequence: TGTGCCAGCAGTTATTCATTTCAGGACAGGGGGCAAAACGAGCAGTACTTC. The chain joins TRBV6-9 to TRBJ2-7; TRBD1 aligns across 11 bases. From germline, CDR1 is MNHGY and CDR2 SVAAGI. The CDR3 sequence is 17 residues long. Germline trimming cut 0 bases from V and 5 bases from J; bases unmatched to any gene: 9.

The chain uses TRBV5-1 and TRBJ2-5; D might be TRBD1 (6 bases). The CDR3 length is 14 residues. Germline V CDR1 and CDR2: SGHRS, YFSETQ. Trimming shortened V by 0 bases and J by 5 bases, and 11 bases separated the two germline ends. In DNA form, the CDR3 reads TGCGCCAGCAGCTTGGAAGGGGGTCCGGAGACCCAGTACTTC. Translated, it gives CASSLEGGPETQYF.

This CDR3 is CASSSLAGGLTEAFF. The CDR3 bases are TGTGCCAGCAGCTCCCTTGCAGGGGGCTTGACTGAAGCTTTCTTT. The chain joins TRBV14 to TRBJ1-1; 8 nucleotides match TRBD1. From germline, CDR1 is SGHDN and CDR2 FVKESK. Trimming took 5 bases from V and 5 from J; bases not matched to a gene: 10. The CDR3 consists of 15 residues. The whole variable domain, filled in from reference TRBV14 and TRBJ1-1, reads EAGVTQFPSHSVIEKGQTVTLRCDPISGHDNLYWYRRVMGKEIKFLLHFVKESKQDESGMPNNRFLAERTGGTYSTLKVQPAELEDSGVYFCASSSLAGGLTEAFFGQGTRLTVV.

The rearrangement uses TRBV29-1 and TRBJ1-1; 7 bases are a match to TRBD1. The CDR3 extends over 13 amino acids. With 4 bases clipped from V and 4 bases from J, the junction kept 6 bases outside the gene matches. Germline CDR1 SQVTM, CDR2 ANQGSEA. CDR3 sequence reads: CSVGGQAGTEAFF. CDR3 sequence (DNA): TGCAGCGTTGGAGGACAGGCGGGCACTGAAGCTTTCTTT.

The CDR3, as DNA: TGCGCCAGCAGCTTCATGACAGGCGTTAATGAAAAACTGTTTTTT. Residues: CASSFMTGVNEKLFF. The chain couples TRBV4-1 to TRBJ1-4; D possibly corresponds to TRBD1 (6 bases). The germline V gene has CDR1 MGHRA and CDR2 YSYEKL. The CDR3 extends over 15 amino acids. V lost 5 bases to trimming and J lost 4 bases, with 14 bases between them.

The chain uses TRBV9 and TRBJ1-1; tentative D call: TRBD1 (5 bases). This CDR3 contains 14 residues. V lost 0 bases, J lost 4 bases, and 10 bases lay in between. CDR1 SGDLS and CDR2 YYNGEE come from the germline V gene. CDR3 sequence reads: CASSVEGRVTEAFF. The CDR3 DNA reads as TGTGCCAGCAGCGTAGAGGGCAGGGTCACTGAAGCTTTCTTT.

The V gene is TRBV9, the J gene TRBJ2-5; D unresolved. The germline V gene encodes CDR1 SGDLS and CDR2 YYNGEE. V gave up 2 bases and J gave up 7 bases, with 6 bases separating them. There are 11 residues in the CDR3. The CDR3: CASSVDSTQYF. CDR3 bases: TGTGCCAGCAGCGTTGACTCGACCCAGTACTTC.

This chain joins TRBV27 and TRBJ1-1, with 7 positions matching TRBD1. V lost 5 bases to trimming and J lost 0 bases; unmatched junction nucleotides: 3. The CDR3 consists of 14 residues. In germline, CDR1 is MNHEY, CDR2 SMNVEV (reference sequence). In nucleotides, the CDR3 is TGTGCCAGCAGTGAGGGACAGATGAACACTGAAGCTTTCTTT. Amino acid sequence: CASSEGQMNTEAFF.

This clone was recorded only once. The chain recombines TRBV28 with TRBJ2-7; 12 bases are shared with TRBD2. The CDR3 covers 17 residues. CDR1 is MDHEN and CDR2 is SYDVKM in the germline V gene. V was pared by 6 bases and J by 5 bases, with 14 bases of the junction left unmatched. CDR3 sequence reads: CASSLGMGLAGRNEQYF. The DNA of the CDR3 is TGTGCCAGCAGCCTAGGCATGGGACTAGCGGGCAGGAACGAGCAGTACTTC.